This section outlines one T cell receptor beta chain sequence together with its context. This entry comes from a study of T cells in narcolepsy. Study information: Donors had narcolepsy type 1 or type 2, or were healthy controls.

Germline CDR1 reads MDHEN; CDR2 reads SYDVKM. Trimming took 5 bases from V and 7 from J, leaving 17 bases between them. The CDR3 has 14 residues. TCRdb's copy holds only in-frame clones and misses some; the assay was immunoSEQ multiplex PCR. This sample has around 25,000 clones, with roughly four fifths found just once. The sample comprised CD45RA- memory CD4+ T cells from PBMCs. V is TRBV28 and J is TRBJ1-1; D ambiguous. The sequence was obtained from a human donor with narcolepsy. The CDR3 spells CASSPYRQVSEAFF. The CDR3 coding sequence is TGTGCCAGCAGTCCCTATCGTCAAGTCAGTGAAGCTTTCTTT.